Shown below are 8 T cell receptor beta chains from a single sample sequenced in a study of blood T cell repertoires in COVID-19. Using immunoSEQ multiplex PCR, the repertoire was profiled, and TCRdb retains in-frame clones only, with some absent. The top ten clones hold less than 1.5% of a sample with about 430,000 clones, approximately 91% of them seen once. The specimen was PBMCs or T cells enriched from blood (not recorded which). These receptors originate from a woman in her late teens or twenties who had been exposed to COVID-19.

The chain couples TRBV27 to TRBJ2-7; TRBD2 aligns across 13 bases. Germline V gene lookup returns CDR1 MNHEY and CDR2 SMNVEV (reference sequence). The CDR3 covers 20 residues. V lost 1 base to trimming and J lost 0 bases; unmatched junction nucleotides: 12. In nucleotides, the CDR3 is TGTGCCAGCAGTTTATTTAAGGGGGGGACTAGCGGGGTATACTCCTACGAGCAGTACTTC. Translated: CASSLFKGGTSGVYSYEQYF.

This clone has just a few counts. The genes are TRBV4-1 and TRBJ2-5, with 7 bases fitting TRBD1. In germline, CDR1 is MGHRA, CDR2 YSYEKL. This CDR3 has 16 residues. V lost 3 bases and J lost 1; bases outside the gene matches: 8. CDR3 sequence: CASSHGRDRIQETQYF. The CDR3 nucleotides are TGCGCCAGCAGCCATGGCCGGGACAGAATCCAAGAGACCCAGTACTTC.

The V and J genes are TRBV28 and TRBJ1-6, with D perhaps TRBD1 (6 bases). V was clipped by 3 bases and J by 2 bases, with 8 bases between them. The CDR3 extends over 15 amino acids. The germline gives CDR1 MDHEN, CDR2 SYDVKM. The CDR3: CASSFRGPYNSPLHF. CDR3 DNA: TGTGCCAGCAGTTTCAGGGGTCCCTATAATTCACCCCTCCACTTT. Full variable domain (missing parts from reference TRBV28 and TRBJ1-6): DVKVTQSSRYLVKRTGEKVFLECVQDMDHENMFWYRQDPGLGLRLIYFSYDVKMKEKGDIPEGYSVSREKKERFSLILESASTNQTSMYLCASSFRGPYNSPLHFGNGTRLTVT.

The chain links TRBV5-4 to TRBJ2-7; 9 bases match TRBD1. The CDR3 is made up of 15 amino acids. Germline V gene lookup returns CDR1 SGHNT and CDR2 YYREEE (reference sequence). V was clipped by 1 base and J by 6 bases; unmatched bases: 8. The CDR3, as DNA: TGTGCCAGCAGCTTGCCGAGGGGACAGGGTATCGAGCAGTACTTC. Translated, it gives CASSLPRGQGIEQYF. Full variable domain (remainder filled in from reference TRBV5-4 and TRBJ2-7): ETGVTQSPTHLIKTRGQQVTLRCSSQSGHNTVSWYQQALGQGPQFIFQYYREEENGRGNFPPRFSGLQFPNYSSELNVNALELDDSALYLCASSLPRGQGIEQYFGPGTRLTVT.

The chain employs TRBV4-2 and TRBJ2-2; possible D gene TRBD2, 5 bases. V lost 1 base, J lost 2 bases, and 17 bases lay in between. Germline values: CDR1 LGHNA, CDR2 YNFKEQ. The CDR3 contains 18 residues. The CDR3 coding sequence is TGTGCCAGCAGCCAAGGGTACCCGGGGTGGGGAAACACCGGGGAGCTGTTTTTT. It yields the protein CASSQGYPGWGNTGELFF.

The genes are TRBV5-1 and TRBJ2-3, with 11 positions matching TRBD2. In germline, CDR1 is SGHRS, CDR2 YFSETQ. With V trimmed by 3 bases and J by 0 bases, 6 bases remained unmatched. The CDR3 has 17 residues. Here the CDR3 DNA reads TGCGCCAGCAGCTCCTACCGGACTAGCGGGAGCACAGATACGCAGTATTTT. The encoded protein is CASSSYRTSGSTDTQYF.

This chain joins TRBV3-1 (or the pseudogene TRBV3-2) and TRBJ2-7; TRBD2 agrees at 8 bases. The germline gives CDR1 LGHDT, CDR2 YNNKEL (reference sequence). This CDR3 region has 12 residues. The V and J ends lost 6 bases and 12 bases, in that order; junction bases with no gene match: 10. CDR3 bases: TGTGCCAGCAGGGGTAGCGGGGACTTGTTGTACTTC. Its protein is CASRGSGDLLYF.

The chain combines TRBV5-1 with TRBJ2-3; 7 bases are a match to TRBD2. The CDR3 is 17 residues long. In germline, CDR1 is SGHRS, CDR2 YFSETQ. The V segment lost 4 bases and the J segment 1 base; nucleotides outside the gene matches: 12. The DNA of the CDR3 is TGCGCCAGCAGCGCCGGGACTACCCGCCCGGGCACAGATACGCAGTATTTT. The encoded protein is CASSAGTTRPGTDTQYF. Full variable domain (remainder filled in from reference TRBV5-1 and TRBJ2-3): KAGVTQTPRYLIKTRGQQVTLSCSPISGHRSVSWYQQTPGQGLQFLFEYFSETQRNKGNFPGRFSGRQFSNSRSEMNVSTLELGDSALYLCASSAGTTRPGTDTQYFGPGTRLTVL.